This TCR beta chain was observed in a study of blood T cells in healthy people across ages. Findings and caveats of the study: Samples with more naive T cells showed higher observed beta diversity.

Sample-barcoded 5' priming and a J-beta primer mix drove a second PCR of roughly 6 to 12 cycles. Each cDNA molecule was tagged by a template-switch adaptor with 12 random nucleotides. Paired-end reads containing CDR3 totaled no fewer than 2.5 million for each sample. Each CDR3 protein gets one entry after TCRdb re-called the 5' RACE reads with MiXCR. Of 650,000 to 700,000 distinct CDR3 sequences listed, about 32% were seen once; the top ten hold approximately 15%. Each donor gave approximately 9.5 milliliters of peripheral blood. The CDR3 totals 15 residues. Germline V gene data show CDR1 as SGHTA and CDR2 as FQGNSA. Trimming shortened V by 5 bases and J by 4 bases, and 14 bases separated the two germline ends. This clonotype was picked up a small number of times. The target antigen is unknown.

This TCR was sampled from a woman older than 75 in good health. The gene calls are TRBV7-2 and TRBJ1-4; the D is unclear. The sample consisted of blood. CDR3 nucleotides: TGTGCCAGCAGCCCCATCGGGCGCAGTAATGAAAAACTGTTTTTT. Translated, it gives CASSPIGRSNEKLFF.